This T cell receptor beta chain came from a study of identical twins. TCRdb analysed the 5' RACE reads with MiXCR anew, one entry per CDR3 protein. The data contain roughly 540,000 distinct CDR3 sequences, 22% of them singletons. This clonotype was picked up one time. The CDR3 contains 13 residues. Trimming left V 8 bases short and J 0 bases short, with 11 bases between. Germline CDR1 and CDR2: WSHSY and SAAADI. In addition, the sample was reused for a study of T cells expressing NK-cell markers. That study reports: These clonotypes additionally ranked first within the CD3+CD56-NKG2C+ fraction of a few donors.

The genes are TRBV10-2 and TRBJ2-7, with D tentatively TRBD1 or TRBD2 (6 bases each). Material for sequencing was CD4+ T cells sorted from blood. The TCR originated in a woman under 30 in good health. CDR3 in DNA: TGCGCCAGCGGGGGGCTGGGCTCCTACGAGCAGTACTTC. It is translated as CASGGLGSYEQYF.